The 22 T cell receptor beta chains in this list originate from one sample, sequenced in a study of blood T cell repertoires in COVID-19. Clones were read by immunoSEQ multiplex PCR, and TCRdb kept only the in-frame ones, dropping some. The sample holds hundreds of thousands of clones, over 75% seen once. Sequencing was carried out using peripheral blood. These receptors were taken from a woman younger than 45 with acute or convalescent COVID-19.

This chain connects TRBV29-1 to TRBJ2-5, with D uncertain. Germline lookup yields CDR1 SQVTM and CDR2 ANQGSEA. Trimming removed 7 bases at V and 5 bases at J, with 14 bases between. The CDR3 is made up of 12 amino acids. The CDR3 coding sequence is TGCAGCGGCCGTATCTCCGGGGAGACCCAGTACTTC. This encodes CSGRISGETQYF.

The chain is built from TRBV19 and TRBJ1-1; 7 nucleotides line up with TRBD1. CDR1 and CDR2 from the germline V gene are LNHDA and SQIVND (reference sequence). Germline trimming cut 9 bases from V and 0 bases from J; bases unmatched to any gene: 13. CDR3 length: 16 amino acids. CDR3 protein: CASPTRTGPMNTEAFF. CDR3 DNA sequence: TGTGCCAGCCCCACCCGGACAGGTCCAATGAACACTGAAGCTTTCTTT.

The chain joins TRBV19 to TRBJ2-1; the match to TRBD2 covers 7 bases. V was pared by 2 bases and J by 1 base, with 2 bases of the junction left unmatched. The CDR3 contains 15 residues. Germline CDR1 LNHDA, CDR2 SQIVND (reference sequence). The CDR3 protein is CASSILAVSYNEQFF. CDR3 sequence (DNA): TGTGCCAGTAGTATACTAGCGGTTTCCTACAATGAGCAGTTCTTC.

The chain links TRBV10-3 to TRBJ2-7, with a weak D call TRBD2 (5 bases). Germline V gene sequence: CDR1 ENHRY, CDR2 SYGVKD. There are 14 residues in the CDR3. Deletions cut 2 bases from V and 1 base from J, with 9 bases between. CDR3 residues: CAISEVARSYEQYF. In DNA form, the CDR3 reads TGTGCCATCAGTGAGGTAGCGCGATCCTACGAGCAGTACTTC.

This chain connects TRBV5-4 to TRBJ1-4; 12 bases fit TRBD1. CDR1 and CDR2 (germline): SGHNT, YYREEE (reference sequence). CDR3 length: 15 residues. V shed 3 bases, J shed 9 bases, and the junction held 6 bases outside the gene matches. This CDR3 reads CASSSSGTGGQKLFF. The CDR3 bases are TGTGCCAGCAGCTCTAGCGGGACAGGGGGCCAAAAACTGTTTTTT.

This chain links TRBV3-1 (or the pseudogene TRBV3-2) with TRBJ1-5; D not certain. This CDR3 is built from 14 residues. V shed 7 bases and J shed 4 bases, with 14 bases lying between them. Looked up from germline, CDR1 is LGHDT and CDR2 is YNNKEL (reference sequence). Written as DNA, the CDR3 is TGTGCCAGCACCCCGGGTCAATCGAATCAGCCCCAGCATTTT. This codes for CASTPGQSNQPQHF.

V and J are TRBV30 and TRBJ1-1, with no clear D. The CDR3 runs 13 residues. CDR1 GTSNPN and CDR2 SVGIG come from the germline V gene (reference sequence). V lost 0 bases and J lost 7, with 12 bases in between. CDR3 protein: CAWSVYGSSEAFF. The DNA of the CDR3 is TGTGCCTGGAGTGTATACGGGTCGAGTGAAGCTTTCTTT.

The rearrangement links TRBV3-1 (or the pseudogene TRBV3-2) to TRBJ2-1; TRBD1 aligns across 9 bases. V gave up 0 bases and J gave up 2 bases; unmatched junction bases: 8. Germline V lookup: CDR1 LGHDT, CDR2 YNNKEL (reference sequence). CDR3 length equals 18 residues. The CDR3 sequence is CASSQDGQGRPPYNEQFF. The CDR3 nucleotides are TGTGCCAGCAGCCAAGACGGACAGGGGCGCCCCCCCTACAATGAGCAGTTCTTC.

This chain joins TRBV6-2 or TRBV6-3 and TRBJ1-5; 8 positions match TRBD1. This CDR3 has 14 amino acids. CDR1 is MNHEY and CDR2 is SVGEGT in the germline V gene. The V and J ends lost 5 bases and 5 bases, in that order; junction bases with no gene match: 5. CDR3 sequence reads: CASSAWTGYQPQHF. The CDR3 coding sequence is TGTGCCAGCAGTGCCTGGACAGGGTATCAGCCCCAGCATTTT.

The chain has TRBV10-3 and TRBJ2-3, with 10 positions matching TRBD2. V lost 4 bases to trimming and J lost 2 bases; unmatched junction nucleotides: 6. The CDR3 spans 16 residues. Germline V gene sequence: CDR1 ENHRY, CDR2 SYGVKD. The DNA of the CDR3 is TGTGCCATCAGTGGGATAGGACTAGCGGACACAGATACGCAGTATTTT. Translated, it gives CAISGIGLADTDTQYF.

The chain employs TRBV9 and TRBJ2-2; 7 nucleotides match TRBD2. With 0 bases clipped from V and 1 base from J, the junction kept 9 bases outside the gene matches. The CDR3 consists of 18 residues. Germline CDR1 reads SGDLS; CDR2 reads YYNGEE. This CDR3 reads CASSVDPLWGGNTGELFF. The CDR3 bases are TGTGCCAGCAGCGTAGACCCCCTTTGGGGGGGGAACACCGGGGAGCTGTTTTTT.

This chain uses TRBV7-9 with TRBJ2-2; 8 bases line up with TRBD2. J lost 3 bases, V lost 0 bases, and 3 bases had no gene match. This CDR3 region has 16 residues. The germline V gene encodes CDR1 SEHNR and CDR2 FQNEAQ (reference sequence). CDR3 region: CASSLAAGLDTGELFF. The CDR3 DNA follows: TGTGCCAGCAGCTTAGCGGCGGGACTAGACACCGGGGAGCTGTTTTTT.

This clone was picked up one time. J is TRBJ2-6 and V is TRBV7-2; 8 nucleotides align to TRBD2. The CDR3 spans 19 residues. V was clipped by 1 base and J by 0 bases; unmatched bases: 8. CDR1 and CDR2 (germline): SGHTA, FQGNSA. CDR3 nucleotide sequence: TGTGCCAGCAGCTTAGTAGGACTAGCCTCGCGCTCTGGGGCCAACGTCCTGACTTTC. It codes for CASSLVGLASRSGANVLTF. The whole variable domain, remainder taken from reference TRBV7-2 and TRBJ2-6, is GAGVSQSPSNKVTEKGKDVELRCDPISGHTALYWYRQSLGQGLEFLIYFQGNSAPDKSGLPSDRFSAERTGGSVSTLTIQRTQQEDSAVYLCASSLVGLASRSGANVLTFGAGSRLTVL.

The chain recombines TRBV19 with TRBJ2-2; 14 bases align to TRBD2. V trimming: 8 bases; J trimming: 4 bases; junction bases outside the gene matches: 9. Germline CDR1 LNHDA, CDR2 SQIVND (reference sequence). The CDR3 is made up of 17 amino acids. The CDR3: CASSRYGTSGSTGELFF. CDR3 DNA: TGTGCCAGTTCCCGCTACGGGACTAGCGGGAGCACCGGGGAGCTGTTTTTT.

V gene TRBV30 combines with J gene TRBJ1-5; 7 nucleotides agree with TRBD1. This CDR3 has 15 residues. From germline, CDR1 is GTSNPN and CDR2 SVGIG (reference sequence). Losses at the gene ends were 0 bases for V and 7 bases for J; bases not matched to a gene: 9. This chain's CDR3 is CAWSVQGGDDQPQHF. The CDR3, as DNA: TGTGCCTGGAGTGTACAAGGGGGCGATGACCAGCCCCAGCATTTT.

J is TRBJ2-2 and V is TRBV3-1 (or the pseudogene TRBV3-2); D remains unclear. This CDR3 has 14 residues. The V gene lost 1 base and the J gene lost 1 base, with 4 bases spanning the gap. Germline CDR1 reads LGHDT; CDR2 reads YNNKEL (reference sequence). The CDR3: CASSQAWNTGELFF. DNA of the CDR3: TGTGCCAGCAGCCAAGCTTGGAACACCGGGGAGCTGTTTTTT.

V and J are TRBV5-1 and TRBJ1-1, with D unresolved. The CDR3 is made up of 14 amino acids. Trimming stripped 0 bases from V and 1 base from J, with 7 bases between. CDR1 SGHRS and CDR2 YFSETQ come from the germline V gene. The CDR3: CASSLANRNTEAFF. CDR3 coding DNA: TGCGCCAGCAGCTTGGCTAACAGGAACACTGAAGCTTTCTTT.

This chain uses TRBV7-2 with TRBJ1-2, with TRBD1 matching 7 bases. This CDR3 contains 12 residues. The V gene's germline CDR1 is SGHTA and CDR2 FQGNSA. V dropped 5 bases and J dropped 4; count of bases not matched to a gene: 1. The CDR3 reads CASSRDSYGYTF. The CDR3 coding sequence is TGTGCCAGCAGCCGGGACAGCTATGGCTACACCTTC.

V is TRBV29-1 and J is TRBJ2-7, with 13 bases aligning to TRBD2. CDR1 is SQVTM, CDR2 ANQGSEA, per germline. This CDR3 region has 15 residues. Germline trimming cut 7 bases from V and 3 bases from J; bases unmatched to any gene: 9. The CDR3 reads CSAPTSGRTIYEQYF. The CDR3 nucleotides are TGCAGCGCCCCGACTAGCGGGAGGACGATCTACGAGCAGTACTTC.

The genes are TRBV5-1 and TRBJ2-7; 8 positions match TRBD2. Trimming at V came to 4 bases and at J to 4 bases, leaving 13 bases not matched to a gene. The CDR3 runs to 16 residues. Germline CDR1 and CDR2: SGHRS and YFSETQ. CDR3 coding DNA: TGCGCCAGCAGCCCAGCGTTAGCGGGATCTTTGTACGAGCAGTACTTC. As protein: CASSPALAGSLYEQYF.

This rearrangement joins TRBV6-1 to TRBJ1-1; D possibly corresponds to TRBD1 (5 bases). Germline V gene data show CDR1 as MNHNS and CDR2 as SASEGT. There are 14 residues in the CDR3. V was shortened by 2 bases and J by 1 base, with 8 bases between the two germline ends. The CDR3 sequence is CASSEQDKNTEAFF. The CDR3 DNA reads as TGTGCCAGCAGTGAACAGGACAAGAACACTGAAGCTTTCTTT.

This clone was observed a handful of times. Other DNA sequences in this specimen translate into the identical CDR3. This chain joins TRBV9 and TRBJ1-4, with D possibly being TRBD1 (5 bases). V dropped 0 bases and J dropped 4 bases, with 7 bases sitting between them. In germline, CDR1 is SGDLS, CDR2 YYNGEE. This CDR3 comprises 14 residues. The CDR3 nucleotides are TGTGCCAGCAGCGTAGGACAGTTTAATGAAAAACTGTTTTTT. Translating gives CASSVGQFNEKLFF. Full variable domain (remainder filled in from reference TRBV9 and TRBJ1-4): DSGVTQTPKHLITATGQRVTLRCSPRSGDLSVYWYQQSLDQGLQFLIQYYNGEERAKGNILERFSAQQFPDLHSELNLSSLELGDSALYFCASSVGQFNEKLFFGSGTQLSVL.